This T cell receptor beta chain originates from a study of CD8+CD57+ T cells in acquired aplastic anemia. Study-wide points: Patients and controls shared over 25 CD8+ CDR3 sequences.

Genomic DNA was employed as the template in profiling TCR beta VDJ and CDR3. TCRdb reprocessed the reads via MiXCR and lists one record per CDR3 protein. The data show 250,000 to 300,000 distinct CDR3 sequences, around three fifths seen once. This clonotype has at least ten counts. Its cognate antigen is unknown. The V and J ends lost 2 bases and 8 bases respectively, with 9 bases between them. CDR1 MDHEN and CDR2 SYDVKM come from the germline V gene. This CDR3 region has 12 residues. The clonotype originates from a human donor with severe aplastic anemia or a healthy control (not recorded which). Sequenced input: sorted CD4+, CD8+, or CD8+CD57+ T cells (not recorded which) from PBMCs. The chain employs TRBV28 and TRBJ1-2; D gene uncertain. CDR3 region: CASSLVGGGYTF. The DNA for the CDR3 is TGTGCCAGCAGTTTAGTGGGTGGCGGCTACACCTTC.